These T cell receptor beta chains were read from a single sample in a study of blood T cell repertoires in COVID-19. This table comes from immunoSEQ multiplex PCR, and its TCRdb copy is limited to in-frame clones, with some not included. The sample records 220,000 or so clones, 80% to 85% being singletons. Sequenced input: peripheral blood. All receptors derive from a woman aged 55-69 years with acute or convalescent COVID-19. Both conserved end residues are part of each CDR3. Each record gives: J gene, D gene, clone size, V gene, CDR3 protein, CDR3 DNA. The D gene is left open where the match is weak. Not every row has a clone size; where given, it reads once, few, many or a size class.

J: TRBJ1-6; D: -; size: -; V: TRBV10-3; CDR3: CAISDNNSPLHF; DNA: TGTGCCATCAGTGACAATAATTCACCCCTCCACTTT
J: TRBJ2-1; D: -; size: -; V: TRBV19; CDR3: CASSTGGSSYNEQFF; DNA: TGTGCCAGTAGTACAGGGGGGAGCTCCTACAATGAGCAGTTCTTC
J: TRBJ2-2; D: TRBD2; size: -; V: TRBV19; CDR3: CASSINLLAGGSGELFF; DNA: TGTGCCAGTAGTATTAATTTGCTAGCGGGGGGCTCCGGGGAGCTGTTTTTT
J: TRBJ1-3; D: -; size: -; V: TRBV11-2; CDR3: CASSLLGGRSSGNTIYF; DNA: TGTGCCAGCAGCTTGCTCGGGGGTCGGAGCTCTGGAAACACCATATATTTT
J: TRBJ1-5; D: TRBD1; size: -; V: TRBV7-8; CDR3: CASSSRQGAGISNQPQHF; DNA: TGTGCCAGCAGCTCAAGACAGGGGGCGGGGATCAGCAATCAGCCCCAGCATTTT
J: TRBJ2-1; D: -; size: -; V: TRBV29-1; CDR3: CSVSQTLDNEQFF; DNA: TGCAGCGTTTCACAGACGCTTGACAATGAGCAGTTCTTC
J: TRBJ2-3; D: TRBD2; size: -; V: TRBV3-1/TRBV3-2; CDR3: CASSKTSGGLTDTQYF; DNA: TGTGCCAGCAGCAAAACTAGCGGGGGGCTGACAGATACGCAGTATTTT
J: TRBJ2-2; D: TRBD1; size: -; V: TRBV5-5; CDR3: CASSLEGLWGQGIPGELFF; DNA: TGTGCCAGCAGCTTGGAAGGGTTATGGGGACAGGGGATACCCGGGGAGCTGTTTTTT
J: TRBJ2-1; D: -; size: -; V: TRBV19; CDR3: CASSILPMNEQFF; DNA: TGTGCCAGTAGTATACTGCCTATGAATGAGCAGTTCTTC
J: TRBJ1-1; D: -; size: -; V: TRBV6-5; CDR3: CASSYGRVNTEAFF; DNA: TGTGCCAGCAGTTACGGGCGGGTGAACACTGAAGCTTTCTTT
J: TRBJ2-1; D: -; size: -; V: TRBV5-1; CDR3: CASSWDSWNEQFF; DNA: TGCGCCAGCAGCTGGGACTCGTGGAATGAGCAGTTCTTC
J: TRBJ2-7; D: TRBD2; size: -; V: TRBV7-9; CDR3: CASSLGGLAGNPYEQYF; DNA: TGTGCCAGCAGCTTAGGTGGACTAGCGGGGAATCCCTACGAGCAGTACTTC
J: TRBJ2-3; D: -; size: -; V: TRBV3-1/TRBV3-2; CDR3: CASSQNHPGVRTDTQYF; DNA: TGTGCCAGCAGCCAAAATCACCCCGGGGTGAGAACAGATACGCAGTATTTT
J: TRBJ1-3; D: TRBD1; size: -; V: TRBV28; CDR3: CASSQGVLRSGNTIYF; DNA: TGTGCCAGCAGCCAGGGGGTTCTCCGCTCTGGAAACACCATATATTTT
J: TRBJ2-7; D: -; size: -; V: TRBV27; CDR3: CASSLEGDEQYF; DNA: TGTGCCAGCAGTTTGGAGGGCGACGAGCAGTACTTC
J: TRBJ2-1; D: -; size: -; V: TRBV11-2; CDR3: CASSLGGGGNEQFF; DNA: TGTGCCAGCAGCTTAGGGGGAGGGGGCAATGAGCAGTTCTTC
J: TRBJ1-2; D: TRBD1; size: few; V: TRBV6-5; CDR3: CASSRQGWEDGYTF; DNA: TGTGCCAGCAGTCGACAGGGGTGGGAGGATGGCTACACCTTC
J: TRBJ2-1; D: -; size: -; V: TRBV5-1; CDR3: CASSLVNNEQFF; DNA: TGCGCCAGCAGCTTGGTTAACAATGAGCAGTTCTTC
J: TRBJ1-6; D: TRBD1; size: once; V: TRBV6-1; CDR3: CASSEGTGLPLHF; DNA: TGTGCCAGCAGTGAGGGGACAGGGCTCCCCCTCCACTTT
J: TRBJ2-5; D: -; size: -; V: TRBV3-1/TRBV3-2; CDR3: CASSHIGGESVQYF; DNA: TGTGCCAGCAGCCACATAGGCGGGGAGAGTGTCCAGTACTTC
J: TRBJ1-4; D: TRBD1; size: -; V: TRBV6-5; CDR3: CASSRDRVNEKLFF; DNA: TGTGCCAGCAGTAGGGACAGGGTTAATGAAAAACTGTTTTTT
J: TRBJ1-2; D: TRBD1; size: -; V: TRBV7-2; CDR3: CASSLRGQGDGYTF; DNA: TGTGCCAGCAGCTTACGAGGACAGGGGGATGGCTACACCTTC
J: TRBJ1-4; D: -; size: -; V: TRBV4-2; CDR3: CASSHPRSQGSEKLFF; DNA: TGTGCCAGCAGCCATCCGCGGTCACAGGGAAGTGAAAAACTGTTTTTT
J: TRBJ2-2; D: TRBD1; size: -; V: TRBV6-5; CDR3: CASSSGAGGDTGELFF; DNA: TGTGCCAGCAGTTCGGGTGCAGGGGGCGACACCGGGGAGCTGTTTTTT
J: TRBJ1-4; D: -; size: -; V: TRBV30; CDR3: CAWSPDSFNEKLFF; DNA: TGTGCCTGGAGCCCGGACAGCTTTAATGAAAAACTGTTTTTT
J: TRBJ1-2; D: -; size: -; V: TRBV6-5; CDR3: CASSYSGGYGYTF; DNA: TGTGCCAGCAGTTACTCAGGCGGCTATGGCTACACCTTC
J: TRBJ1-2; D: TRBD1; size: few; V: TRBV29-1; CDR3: CSVEVGQGYGYTF; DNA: TGCAGCGTTGAAGTCGGACAGGGCTATGGCTACACCTTC
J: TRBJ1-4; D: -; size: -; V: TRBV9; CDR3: CASSWGLGEKLFF; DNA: TGTGCCAGCAGTTGGGGACTGGGTGAAAAACTGTTTTTT
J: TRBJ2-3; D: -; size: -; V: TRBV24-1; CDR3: CATSERGGGTDTQYF; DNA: TGTGCCACCAGTGAAAGAGGGGGGGGCACAGATACGCAGTATTTT
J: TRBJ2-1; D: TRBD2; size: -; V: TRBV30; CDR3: CAWSGERGLNEQFF; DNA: TGTGCCTGGAGTGGGGAGCGGGGTCTAAATGAGCAGTTCTTC
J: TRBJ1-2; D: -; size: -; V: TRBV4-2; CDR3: CASSQDRQFNYGYTF; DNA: TGTGCCAGCAGCCAAGATAGACAGTTTAACTATGGCTACACCTTC
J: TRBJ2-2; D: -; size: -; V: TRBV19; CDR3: CASSVTGAGELFF; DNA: TGTGCCAGTAGTGTCACAGGTGCCGGGGAGCTGTTTTTT
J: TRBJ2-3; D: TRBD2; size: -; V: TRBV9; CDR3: CASSGVAGGRADTQYF; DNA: TGTGCCAGCAGCGGAGTAGCGGGGGGGAGGGCAGATACGCAGTATTTT
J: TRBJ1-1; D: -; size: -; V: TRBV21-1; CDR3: CASTGPGGGWNTEAFF; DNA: TGTGCCAGCACCGGGCCAGGGGGCGGGTGGAACACTGAAGCTTTCTTT
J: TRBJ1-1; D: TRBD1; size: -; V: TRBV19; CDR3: CASSPSRQGNTEAFF; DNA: TGTGCCAGTAGCCCCTCTCGACAGGGGAACACTGAAGCTTTCTTT
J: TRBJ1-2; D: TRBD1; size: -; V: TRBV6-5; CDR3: CASKPGQAYGYTF; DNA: TGTGCCAGCAAGCCGGGACAGGCTTATGGCTACACCTTC
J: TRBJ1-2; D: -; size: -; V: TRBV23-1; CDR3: CASSRRTGGSNYGYTF; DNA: TGCGCCAGCAGTCGCCGAACCGGCGGATCTAACTATGGCTACACCTTC
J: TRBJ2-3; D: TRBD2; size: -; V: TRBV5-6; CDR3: CASSAPGSGGRWNTQYF; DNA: TGTGCCAGCAGCGCCCCCGGTAGCGGGGGACGCTGGAATACGCAGTATTTT
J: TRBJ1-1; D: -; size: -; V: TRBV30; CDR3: CAWSVLGGNTEAFF; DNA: TGTGCCTGGAGTGTACTAGGAGGGAACACTGAAGCTTTCTTT
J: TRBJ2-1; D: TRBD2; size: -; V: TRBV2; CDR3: CASTIAGVRSYNEQFF; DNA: TGTGCCAGCACGATAGCGGGGGTGCGCTCCTACAATGAGCAGTTCTTC
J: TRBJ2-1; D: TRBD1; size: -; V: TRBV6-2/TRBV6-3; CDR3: CASTPRRTGPGQFF; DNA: TGTGCCAGCACCCCGAGACGGACAGGCCCTGGCCAATTCTTC
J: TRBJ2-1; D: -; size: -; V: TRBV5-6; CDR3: CASSEGQWGNEQFF; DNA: TGTGCCAGCAGCGAAGGACAATGGGGCAATGAGCAGTTCTTC
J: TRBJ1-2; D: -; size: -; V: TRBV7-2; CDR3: CATKLNRGSGYTF; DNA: TGTGCCACAAAACTAAATAGGGGTTCTGGCTACACCTTC
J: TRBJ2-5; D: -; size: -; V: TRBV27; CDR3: CASGDWAQETQYF; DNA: TGTGCCAGCGGGGACTGGGCCCAAGAGACCCAGTACTTC
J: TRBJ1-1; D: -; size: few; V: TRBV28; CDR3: CASSFPRGNTEAFF; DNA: TGTGCCAGCAGTTTTCCTCGGGGAAACACTGAAGCTTTCTTT
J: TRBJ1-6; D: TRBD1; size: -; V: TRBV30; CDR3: CAQEEGTANSPLHF; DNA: TGTGCCCAAGAGGAGGGGACAGCAAATTCACCCCTCCACTTT
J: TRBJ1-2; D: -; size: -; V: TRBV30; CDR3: CAWTHKGAVGYTF; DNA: TGTGCCTGGACCCACAAAGGGGCTGTAGGCTACACCTTC
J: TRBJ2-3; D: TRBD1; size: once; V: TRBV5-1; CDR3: CASSLGTGVADTQYF; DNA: TGCGCCAGCAGCTTGGGGACAGGGGTAGCAGATACGCAGTATTTT
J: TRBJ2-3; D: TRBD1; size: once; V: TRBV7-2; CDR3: CASSRTLTGGTDTQYF; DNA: TGTGCCAGCAGCAGGACCCTGACAGGGGGCACAGATACGCAGTATTTT
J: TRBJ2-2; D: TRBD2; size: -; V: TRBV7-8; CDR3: CASSLFSRGGAGFRTGELFF; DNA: TGTGCCAGCAGCTTATTCTCTCGCGGGGGGGCTGGCTTTCGCACCGGGGAGCTGTTTTTT
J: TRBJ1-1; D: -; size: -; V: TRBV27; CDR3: CASSLVGDLAEAFF; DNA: TGTGCCAGCAGTTTAGTGGGCGATTTGGCTGAAGCTTTCTTT
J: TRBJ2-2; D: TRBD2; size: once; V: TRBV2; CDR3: CASGFRLAANTGELFF; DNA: TGTGCCAGCGGATTCCGACTAGCGGCGAACACCGGGGAGCTGTTTTTT
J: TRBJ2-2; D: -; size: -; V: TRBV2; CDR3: CASKGSTYYTGELFF; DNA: TGTGCCAGCAAGGGGTCCACCTACTACACCGGGGAGCTGTTTTTT
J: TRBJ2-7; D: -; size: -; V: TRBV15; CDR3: CATSRDWQAYEQYF; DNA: TGTGCCACCAGCAGAGATTGGCAGGCCTACGAGCAGTACTTC
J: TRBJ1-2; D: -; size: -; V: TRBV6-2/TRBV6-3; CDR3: CASSYGTGLYGYTF; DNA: TGTGCCAGCAGTTACGGCACAGGGCTCTATGGCTACACCTTC
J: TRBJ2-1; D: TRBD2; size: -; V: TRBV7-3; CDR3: CASSLSGTSGGEQFF; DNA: TGTGCCAGCAGCTTAAGTGGGACTAGCGGGGGCGAGCAGTTCTTC
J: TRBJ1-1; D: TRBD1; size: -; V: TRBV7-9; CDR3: CASSFTGDAFF; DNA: TGTGCCAGCAGCTTTACAGGGGACGCTTTCTTT
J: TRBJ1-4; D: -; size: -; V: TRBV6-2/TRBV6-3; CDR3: CASSYSQGRGGKLFF; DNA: TGTGCCAGCAGTTACTCACAAGGGCGAGGGGGAAAACTGTTTTTT
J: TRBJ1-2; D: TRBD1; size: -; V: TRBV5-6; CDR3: CASSDPDRKNYGYTF; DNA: TGTGCCAGCAGCGACCCGGACAGGAAAAACTATGGCTACACCTTC
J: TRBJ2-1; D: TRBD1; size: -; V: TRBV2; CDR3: CASEDRVAVNEQFF; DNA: TGTGCCAGCGAGGACAGGGTCGCGGTCAATGAGCAGTTCTTC